The 4 T cell receptor beta chains in this list originate from one sample, sequenced in a study of patients and donors after allogeneic stem cell transplantation. A single record per CDR3 protein comes from TCRdb applying MiXCR to the RT-PCR reads. The data contain more than 150,000 distinct CDR3 sequences, around two fifths of them singletons. The specimen sequenced was blood, either unsorted or a sorted T cell fraction (not recorded which). These receptors were obtained from a human donor who was either an allogeneic HSCT recipient or a stem cell or donor lymphocyte infusion donor (not recorded which). It is not recorded whose cells these are; they may come from a transplant donor.

The chain is built from TRBV3-1 and TRBJ2-2; 7 bases match TRBD2. This CDR3 is built from 15 residues. Unmatched junction bases numbered 7, after V lost 5 bases and J lost 4 bases. CDR1 LGHDT and CDR2 YNNKEL come from the germline V gene (reference sequence). CDR3 residues: CASSLRLAGTGELFF. CDR3 nucleotides: TGTGCCAGCAGCTTAAGACTAGCAGGCACCGGGGAGCTGTTTTTT.

This clonotype occurred once. This chain uses TRBV6-4 with TRBJ2-1; no firm D call. Germline CDR1 and CDR2: MRHNA and SNTAGT. This CDR3 is 14 amino acids long. Trimming left V 2 bases short and J 6 bases short, with 11 bases between. The CDR3 reads CASSDRVFSNEQFF. CDR3 nucleotides: TGTGCCAGCAGTGACAGGGTCTTTTCCAATGAGCAGTTCTTC.

A few counts support this clonotype. The chain has TRBV19 and TRBJ2-1, with D hard to call. The CDR3 extends over 13 amino acids. V was pared by 6 bases and J by 6 bases, with 12 bases between. CDR1 LNHDA and CDR2 SQIVND come from the germline V gene (reference sequence). CDR3 sequence reads: CASSGPPLNEQFF. The CDR3 DNA sequence: TGTGCCAGTAGCGGACCTCCTCTCAATGAGCAGTTCTTC.

The chain recombines TRBV6-5 with TRBJ1-6; D gene ambiguous. This CDR3 has 14 amino acids. From germline, CDR1 is MNHEY and CDR2 SVGAGI. Trimming shortened V by 3 bases and J by 8 bases, and 11 bases separated the two germline ends. The CDR3 here is CASSYGQLDSPLHF. Here the CDR3 DNA reads TGTGCCAGCAGTTATGGGCAGTTGGATTCACCCCTCCACTTT.